This paragraph covers one TCR beta chain sequence. What this receptor recognizes is not known. No base quality information exists; no much larger clone differs at one position. This sample is part of a study of shared clonotypes between healthy human individuals (dated by TCRdb to about 2020). Turning to the overall study: The cohort included three men and a couple of women between 18 and 49 years of age. To estimate repertoire size and how much clonotype sharing occurs between individuals, the study deeply sequenced the blood TCR repertoires of roughly 5 healthy adults. To increase sequencing depth and limit assay-specific biases, TCR repertoire library preparation and sequencing were carried out by different laboratories using diverse techniques. For each donor, CD4 naive and CD4 memory were each given three plates, CD8 naive was given two plates, and CD8 memory was given one plate. Between about 0.8 and 9 billion PBMCs per donor were obtained by leukapheresis.

What the authors observed across the whole study: Roughly 5% of naive CD4, around 3.6% of naive CD8, about 2.1% of memory CD4, and around 0.4% of memory CD8 clonotypes were shared across several donors. Pairwise subsampling led to the expectation that sequencing depth would affect the degree of clonotype sharing among donors. Even with the large sequencing depth, rarefaction of the sorted-subset datasets indicated that sequencing was incomplete. Sampling was restricted to blood, and TCR repertoires in tissues likely differ from the TCR repertoires found in blood. Higher generation probabilities were observed for clonotypes shared by all four sorted-subset donors than for non-shared clonotypes. Naive subsets generally had larger estimated clonotype richness than memory subsets did. Because the study included only a small number of donors, the genetic and exposure-history diversity represented was limited.

The donors were healthy, HIV-negative adults who had no recently reported acute infections or vaccinations. All donors were Caucasian adults living in Nashville, Tennessee, USA. CD4+ T cells were enriched by magnetic negative selection; naive cells were then positively selected on CD45RA, and the negative fraction formed the memory subset. After blood collection by leukapheresis, PBMCs were isolated using Ficoll-Histopaque density gradient centrifugation and then cryopreserved in the vapor phase of liquid nitrogen. Analytical flow cytometry was used to check the purity and quantity of every magnetically sorted T cell population. Genomic DNA was isolated from every sorted fraction and measured by UV absorbance on a Nanodrop 2000c. The germline V gene (reference sequence) provides CDR1 WNHNN and CDR2 SYGVQD. At the junction V is shortened by 6 bases and J by 12 bases; bases outside the gene matches: 9. The CDR3 spans 13 residues, from the cysteine through the phenylalanine. Solely the CDR3 DNA is kept, with 39 bases framed from the first base.

Using the deep immunoSEQ assay, TCR CDR3 regions were amplified from genomic DNA by multiplex PCR. Extracted genomic DNA from each cell subset was distributed evenly across all wells of several immunoSEQ 96-well plates, and each plate was treated as a replicate. For sorted subsets, approximately 190 ng of genomic DNA, equivalent to 30,000 or so T cell genomes, went into each replicate PCR. Purified libraries were quantified with a Qubit 3.0 fluorometer, sized on a Bioanalyzer 2100, and re-quantified with the KAPA Library Quantification kit. A separate single-read 150-cycle Illumina NextSeq 550 flow cell was used to sequence each immunoSEQ 96-well plate. The authors processed their data as follows. Because only junctional sequences without quality scores were contained in the immunoSEQ output, filtering matching that applied to full-length reads could not be performed. To assign V/J genes and CDR3, sequences were annotated against IMGT germline references using PyIR, a Python wrapper for IgBLAST v1.9. Reads with weak V/J assignments (E-value above 1e-6), missing CDR3, stop codons, out-of-frame junctions, or ambiguous translated residues were removed. V3J clonotypes were defined by identical inferred V gene, J gene, and CDR3 amino acid sequence. The percentage overlap between two repertoires was calculated by dividing the number of shared unique clonotypes by the size of the smaller repertoire. Three approaches were used to assess repertoire richness: RTK rarefaction, the Chao1 estimator, and Recon v2.1 estimates of unobserved clonotypes. For all TCRbeta clonotypes obtained by the gDNA method from a few donors, generation probabilities were computed with OLGA. TCRdb limited this immuneACCESS table to in-frame rearrangements with V and J called. A share of clones is missing; checked studies link under half to unresolved V genes, and the rest is unexplained. The DNA gave D and trimming, while V, J and clone size come from that table. The sample records some 900,000 clones, around three quarters of which are singletons. Together, the top ten hold around 1.4% of the sample.

The specimen sequenced was memory CD4+ T cells sorted from blood. The cell subset or site label, read with the paper, signifies: CD45RA-negative fraction. This sequence was found in a man aged 18 to 29 in good health. Rearrangement joined TRBV10-1 to TRBJ2-1, with 9 middle bases fitting TRBD2. The DNA sequence is TGCGCCAGCAGAGGACTAGCGCGAAAGAGGCAGTTCTTC. Translation gives CASRGLARKRQFF.